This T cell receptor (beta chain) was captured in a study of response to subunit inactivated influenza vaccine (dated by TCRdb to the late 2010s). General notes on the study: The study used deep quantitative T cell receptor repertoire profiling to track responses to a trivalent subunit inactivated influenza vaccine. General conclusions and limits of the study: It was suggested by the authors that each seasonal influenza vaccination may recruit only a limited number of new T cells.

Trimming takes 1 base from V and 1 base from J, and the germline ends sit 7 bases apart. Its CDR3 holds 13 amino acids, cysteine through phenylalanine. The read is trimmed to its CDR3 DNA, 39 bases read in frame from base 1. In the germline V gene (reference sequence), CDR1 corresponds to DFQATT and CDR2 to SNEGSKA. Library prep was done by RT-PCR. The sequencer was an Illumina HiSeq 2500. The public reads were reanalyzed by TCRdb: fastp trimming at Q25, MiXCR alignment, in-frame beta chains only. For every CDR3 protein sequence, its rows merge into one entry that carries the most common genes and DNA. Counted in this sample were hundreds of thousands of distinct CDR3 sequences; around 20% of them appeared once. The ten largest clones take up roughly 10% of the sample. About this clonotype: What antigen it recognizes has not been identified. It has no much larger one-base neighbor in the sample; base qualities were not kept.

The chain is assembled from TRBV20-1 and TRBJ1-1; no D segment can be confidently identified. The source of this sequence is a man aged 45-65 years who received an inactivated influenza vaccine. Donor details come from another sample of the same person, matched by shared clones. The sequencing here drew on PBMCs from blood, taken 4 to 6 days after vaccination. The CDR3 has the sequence CSARVLGNTEAFF. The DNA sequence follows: TGCAGTGCTAGAGTTTTGGGGAACACTGAAGCTTTCTTT.